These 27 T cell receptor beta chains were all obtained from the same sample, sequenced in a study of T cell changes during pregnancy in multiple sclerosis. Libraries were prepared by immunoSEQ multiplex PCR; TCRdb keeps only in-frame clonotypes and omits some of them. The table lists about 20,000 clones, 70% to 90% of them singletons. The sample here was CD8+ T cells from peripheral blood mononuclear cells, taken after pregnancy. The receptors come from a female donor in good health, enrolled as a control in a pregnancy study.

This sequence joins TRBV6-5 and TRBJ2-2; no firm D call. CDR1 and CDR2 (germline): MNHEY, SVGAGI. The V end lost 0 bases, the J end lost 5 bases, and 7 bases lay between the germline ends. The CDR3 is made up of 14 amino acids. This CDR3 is CASSYSQDTGELFF. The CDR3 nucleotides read TGTGCCAGCAGTTACTCGCAGGATACCGGGGAGCTGTTTTTT.

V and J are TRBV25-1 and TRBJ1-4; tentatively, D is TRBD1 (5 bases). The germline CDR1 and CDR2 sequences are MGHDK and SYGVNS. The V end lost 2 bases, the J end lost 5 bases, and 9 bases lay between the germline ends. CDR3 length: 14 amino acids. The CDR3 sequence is CASSEGGGNEKLFF. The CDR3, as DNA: TGTGCCAGCAGTGAAGGGGGGGGGAATGAAAAACTGTTTTTT.

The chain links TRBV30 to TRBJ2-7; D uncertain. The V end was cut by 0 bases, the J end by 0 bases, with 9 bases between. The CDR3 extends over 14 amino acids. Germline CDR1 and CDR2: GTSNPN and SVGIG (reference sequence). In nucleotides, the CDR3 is TGTGCCTGGAGTGTACCAGGCAGCTCCTACGAGCAGTACTTC. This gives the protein CAWSVPGSSYEQYF.

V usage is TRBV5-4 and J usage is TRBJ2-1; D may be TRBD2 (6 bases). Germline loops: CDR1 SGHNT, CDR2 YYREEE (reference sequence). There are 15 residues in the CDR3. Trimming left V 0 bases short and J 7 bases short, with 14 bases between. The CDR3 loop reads CASSLGKGGGNEQFF. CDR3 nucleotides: TGTGCCAGCAGCTTGGGAAAGGGTGGGGGGAATGAGCAGTTCTTC.

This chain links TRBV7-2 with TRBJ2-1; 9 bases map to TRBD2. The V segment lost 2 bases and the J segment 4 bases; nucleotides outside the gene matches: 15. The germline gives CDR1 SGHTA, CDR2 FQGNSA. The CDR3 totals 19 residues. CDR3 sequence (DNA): TGTGCCAGCAGCTTATTTCGAGGGGCTAGCGGGACCCTTTACAATGAGCAGTTCTTC. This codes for CASSLFRGASGTLYNEQFF.

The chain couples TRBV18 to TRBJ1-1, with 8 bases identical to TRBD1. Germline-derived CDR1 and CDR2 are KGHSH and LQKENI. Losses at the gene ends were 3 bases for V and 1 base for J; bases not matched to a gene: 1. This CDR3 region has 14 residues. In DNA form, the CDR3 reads TGTGCCAGCTCACCGGACAGGGCGAACACTGAAGCTTTCTTT. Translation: CASSPDRANTEAFF. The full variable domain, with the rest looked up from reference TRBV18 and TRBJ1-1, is NAGVMQNPRHLVRRRGQEARLRCSPMKGHSHVYWYRQLPEEGLKFMVYLQKENIIDESGMPKERFSAEFPKEGPSILRIQQVVRGDSAAYFCASSPDRANTEAFFGQGTRLTVV.

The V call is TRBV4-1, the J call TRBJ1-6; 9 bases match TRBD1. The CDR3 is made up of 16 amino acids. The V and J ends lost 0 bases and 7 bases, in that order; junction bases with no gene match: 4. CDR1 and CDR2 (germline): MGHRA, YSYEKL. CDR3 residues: CASSQEQGARNSPLHF. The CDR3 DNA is TGCGCCAGCAGCCAAGAACAGGGGGCGCGGAATTCACCCCTCCACTTT.

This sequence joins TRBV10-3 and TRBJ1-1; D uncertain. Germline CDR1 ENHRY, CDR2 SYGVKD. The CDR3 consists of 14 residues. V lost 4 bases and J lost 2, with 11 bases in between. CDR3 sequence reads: CAISVGAGNTEAFF. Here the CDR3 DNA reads TGTGCCATCAGTGTGGGCGCGGGAAACACTGAAGCTTTCTTT.

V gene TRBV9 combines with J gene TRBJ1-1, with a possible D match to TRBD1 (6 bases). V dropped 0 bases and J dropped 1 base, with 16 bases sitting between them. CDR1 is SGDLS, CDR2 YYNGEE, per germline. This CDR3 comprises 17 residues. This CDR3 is CASSVEGDNTPNTEAFF. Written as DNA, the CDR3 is TGTGCCAGCAGCGTAGAGGGGGACAACACGCCGAACACTGAAGCTTTCTTT. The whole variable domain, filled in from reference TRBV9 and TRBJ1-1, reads DSGVTQTPKHLITATGQRVTLRCSPRSGDLSVYWYQQSLDQGLQFLIQYYNGEERAKGNILERFSAQQFPDLHSELNLSSLELGDSALYFCASSVEGDNTPNTEAFFGQGTRLTVV.

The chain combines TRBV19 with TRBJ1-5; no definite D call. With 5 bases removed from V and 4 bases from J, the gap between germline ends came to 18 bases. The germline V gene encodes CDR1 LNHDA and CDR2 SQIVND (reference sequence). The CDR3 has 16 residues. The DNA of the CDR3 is TGTGCCAGTAGTCTTCCAAGGACTCTGAGGAATCAGCCCCAGCATTTT. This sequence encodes CASSLPRTLRNQPQHF.

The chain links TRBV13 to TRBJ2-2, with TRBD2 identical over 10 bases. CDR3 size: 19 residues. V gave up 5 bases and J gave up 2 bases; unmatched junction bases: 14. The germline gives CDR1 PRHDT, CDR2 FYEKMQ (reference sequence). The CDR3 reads CASSPWTSGLPPNTGELFF. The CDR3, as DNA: TGTGCCAGCAGCCCGTGGACTAGCGGATTGCCTCCTAACACCGGGGAGCTGTTTTTT.

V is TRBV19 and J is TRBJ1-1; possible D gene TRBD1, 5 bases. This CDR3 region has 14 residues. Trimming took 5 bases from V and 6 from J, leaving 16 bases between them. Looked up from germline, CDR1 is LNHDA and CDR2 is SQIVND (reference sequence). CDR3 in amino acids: CASSAMDGAAEAFF. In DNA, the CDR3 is TGTGCCAGTAGTGCCATGGATGGGGCCGCTGAAGCTTTCTTT.

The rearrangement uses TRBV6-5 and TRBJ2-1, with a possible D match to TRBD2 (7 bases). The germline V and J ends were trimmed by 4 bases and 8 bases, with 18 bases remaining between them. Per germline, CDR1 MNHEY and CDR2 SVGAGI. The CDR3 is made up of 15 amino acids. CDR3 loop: CASSLGGARIDEQFF. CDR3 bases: TGTGCCAGCAGTTTGGGGGGGGCGCGAATTGATGAGCAGTTCTTC.

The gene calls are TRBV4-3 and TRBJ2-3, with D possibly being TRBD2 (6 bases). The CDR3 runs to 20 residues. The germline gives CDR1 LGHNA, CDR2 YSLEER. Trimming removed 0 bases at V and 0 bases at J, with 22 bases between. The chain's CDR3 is CASSQDSRRDFSSSTDTQYF. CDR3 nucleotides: TGCGCCAGCAGCCAAGACAGTAGACGGGACTTTTCTTCTAGCACAGATACGCAGTATTTT.

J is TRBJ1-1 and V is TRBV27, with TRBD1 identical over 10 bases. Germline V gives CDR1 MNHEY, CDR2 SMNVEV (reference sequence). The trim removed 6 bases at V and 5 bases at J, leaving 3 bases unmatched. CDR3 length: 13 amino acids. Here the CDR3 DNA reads TGTGCCAGCAGCGACAGGGGGCCGACTGAAGCTTTCTTT. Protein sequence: CASSDRGPTEAFF.

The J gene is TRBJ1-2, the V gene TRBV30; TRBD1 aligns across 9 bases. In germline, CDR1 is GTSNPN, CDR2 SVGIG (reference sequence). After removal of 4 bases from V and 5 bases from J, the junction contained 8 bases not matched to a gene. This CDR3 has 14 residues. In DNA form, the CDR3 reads TGTGCCTGGAAGGGGACAGGGCTGAAGTATGGCTACACCTTC. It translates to CAWKGTGLKYGYTF.

The CDR3, as DNA: TGTGCCAGCAGCCCCTGGGGGCAGGGGGCCTACAATGAGCAGTTCTTC. This gives the protein CASSPWGQGAYNEQFF. J is TRBJ2-1 and V is TRBV7-2; 7 nucleotides agree with TRBD1. V lost 5 bases and J lost 2; bases outside the gene matches: 9. CDR3 length: 16 residues. Germline assignment: CDR1 SGHTA and CDR2 FQGNSA.

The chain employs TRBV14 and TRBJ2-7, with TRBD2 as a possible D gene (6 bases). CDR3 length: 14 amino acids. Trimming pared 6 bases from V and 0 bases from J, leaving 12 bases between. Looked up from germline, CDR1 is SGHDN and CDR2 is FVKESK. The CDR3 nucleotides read TGTGCCAGCAGGCGAGGAGGGAGCTCCTACGAGCAGTACTTC. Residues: CASRRGGSSYEQYF.

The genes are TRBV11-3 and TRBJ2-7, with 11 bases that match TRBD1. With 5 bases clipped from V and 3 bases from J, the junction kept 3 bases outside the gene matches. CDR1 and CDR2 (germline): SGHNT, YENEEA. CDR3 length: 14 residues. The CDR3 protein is CASSLGTGGYEQYF. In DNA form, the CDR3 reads TGTGCCAGCAGCCTCGGGACAGGGGGCTACGAGCAGTACTTC.

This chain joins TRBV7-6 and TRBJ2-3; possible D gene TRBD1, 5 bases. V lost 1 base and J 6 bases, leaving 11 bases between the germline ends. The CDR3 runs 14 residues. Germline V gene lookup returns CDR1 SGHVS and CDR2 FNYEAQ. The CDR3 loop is CASSLGQTGDTQYF. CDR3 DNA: TGTGCCAGCAGCTTAGGACAGACCGGGGATACGCAGTATTTT.

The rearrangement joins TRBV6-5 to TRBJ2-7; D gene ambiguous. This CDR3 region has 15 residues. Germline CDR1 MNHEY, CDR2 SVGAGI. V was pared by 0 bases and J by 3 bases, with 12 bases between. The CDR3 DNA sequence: TGTGCCAGCAGTTACTCGAACAGTATGATCTACGAGCAGTACTTC. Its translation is CASSYSNSMIYEQYF.

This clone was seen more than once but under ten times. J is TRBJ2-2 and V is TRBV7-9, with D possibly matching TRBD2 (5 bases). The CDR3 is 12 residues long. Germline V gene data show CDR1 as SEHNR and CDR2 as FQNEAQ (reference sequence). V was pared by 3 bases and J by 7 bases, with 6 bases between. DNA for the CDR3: TGTGCCAGCAGCTTGGCGGGCGGGGAGCTGTTTTTT. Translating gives CASSLAGGELFF.

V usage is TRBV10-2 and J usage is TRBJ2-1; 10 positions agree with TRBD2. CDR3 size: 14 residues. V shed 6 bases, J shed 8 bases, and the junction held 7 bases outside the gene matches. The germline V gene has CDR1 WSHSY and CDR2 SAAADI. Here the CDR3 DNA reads TGCGCCAGCAGAGCGCTAGCGGGGGCGCATGAGCAGTTCTTC. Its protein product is CASRALAGAHEQFF.

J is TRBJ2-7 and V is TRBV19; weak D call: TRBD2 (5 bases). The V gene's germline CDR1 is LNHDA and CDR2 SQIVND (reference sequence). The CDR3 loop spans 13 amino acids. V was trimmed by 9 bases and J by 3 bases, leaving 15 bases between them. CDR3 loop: CASRLPGDYEQYF. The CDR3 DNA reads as TGTGCCAGCCGTTTGCCCGGGGACTACGAGCAGTACTTC.

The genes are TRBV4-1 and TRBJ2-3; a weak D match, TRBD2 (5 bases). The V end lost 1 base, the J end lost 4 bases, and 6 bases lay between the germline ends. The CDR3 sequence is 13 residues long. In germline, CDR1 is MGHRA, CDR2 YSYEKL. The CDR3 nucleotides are TGCGCCAGCAGCCAAGTGAGGGCAGATACGCAGTATTTT. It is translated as CASSQVRADTQYF.

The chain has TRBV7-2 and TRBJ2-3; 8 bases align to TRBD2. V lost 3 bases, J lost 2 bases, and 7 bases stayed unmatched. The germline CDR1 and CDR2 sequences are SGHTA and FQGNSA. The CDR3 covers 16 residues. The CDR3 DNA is TGTGCCAGCAGCTTGAGGACTAGCAGGACCACAGATACGCAGTATTTT. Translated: CASSLRTSRTTDTQYF.

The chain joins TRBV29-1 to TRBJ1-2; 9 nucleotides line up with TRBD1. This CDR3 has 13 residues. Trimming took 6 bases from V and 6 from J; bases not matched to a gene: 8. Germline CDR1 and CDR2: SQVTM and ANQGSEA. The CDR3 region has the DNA TGCAGCGTCCGGACAGGGGTGGGGGATGGCTACACCTTC. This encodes CSVRTGVGDGYTF.